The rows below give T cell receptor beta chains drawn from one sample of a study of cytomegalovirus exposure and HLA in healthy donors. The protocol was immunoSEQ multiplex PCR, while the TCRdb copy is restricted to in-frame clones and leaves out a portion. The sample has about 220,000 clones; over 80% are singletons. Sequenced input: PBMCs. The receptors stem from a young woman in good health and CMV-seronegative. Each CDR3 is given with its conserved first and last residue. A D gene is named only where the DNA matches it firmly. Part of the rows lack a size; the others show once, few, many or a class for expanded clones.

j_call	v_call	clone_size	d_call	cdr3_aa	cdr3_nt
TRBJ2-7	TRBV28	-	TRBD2	CASRLAGEVYF	TGTGCCAGCAGACTAGCGGGGGAAGTCTATTTC
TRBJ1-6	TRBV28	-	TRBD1	CASSRTRMGQTYNSPLHF	TGTGCCAGCAGTCGGACTCGGATGGGACAGACTTATAATTCACCCCTCCACTTT
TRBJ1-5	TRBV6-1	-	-	CASSVGVRSNQPQHF	TGTGCCAGCAGTGTCGGGGTTCGCAGCAATCAGCCCCAGCATTTT
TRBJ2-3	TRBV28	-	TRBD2	CASSSRRTSGTRDTQYF	TGTGCCAGCAGTTCTCGCCGGACTAGCGGGACGAGAGATACGCAGTATTTT
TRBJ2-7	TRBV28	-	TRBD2	CASSRGGYEQYF	TGTGCCAGCAGTAGGGGAGGGTACGAGCAGTACTTC
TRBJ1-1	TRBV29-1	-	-	CSVDEVGVTEAFF	TGCAGCGTTGATGAAGTAGGGGTCACTGAAGCTTTCTTT
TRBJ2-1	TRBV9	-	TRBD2	CASSPIPGLDNEQFF	TGTGCCAGCAGCCCAATCCCGGGACTAGACAATGAGCAGTTCTTC
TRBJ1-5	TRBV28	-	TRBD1	CASTLLLPGQGLQPQHF	TGTGCCAGCACCCTATTACTTCCGGGACAGGGGCTTCAGCCCCAGCATTTT
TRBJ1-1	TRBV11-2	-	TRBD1	CASSFKQGTEAFF	TGTGCCAGCAGCTTCAAACAGGGGACTGAAGCTTTCTTT
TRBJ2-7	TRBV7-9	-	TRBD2	CASSLGLAGSSYEQYF	TGTGCCAGCAGCTTAGGTCTAGCGGGAAGCTCCTACGAGCAGTACTTC
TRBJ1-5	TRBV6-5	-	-	CASSIPQWGIEPQHF	TGTGCCAGCAGTATACCTCAATGGGGCATTGAGCCCCAGCATTTT
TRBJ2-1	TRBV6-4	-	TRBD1	CASSEGLYRGRVNEQFF	TGTGCCAGCAGTGAGGGACTCTACAGGGGGCGCGTTAATGAGCAGTTCTTC
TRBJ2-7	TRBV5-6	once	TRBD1	CASSFGQAAYEQYF	TGTGCCAGCAGCTTTGGACAGGCCGCCTACGAGCAGTACTTC
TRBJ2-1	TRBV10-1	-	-	CASSETRQAPTTYNEQFF	TGCGCCAGCAGTGAGACCCGACAGGCACCAACCACCTACAATGAGCAGTTCTTC
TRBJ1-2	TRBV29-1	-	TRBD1	CSVGVLVRGRPNYGYTF	TGCAGCGTTGGGGTCCTTGTCAGGGGGCGACCTAACTATGGCTACACCTTC
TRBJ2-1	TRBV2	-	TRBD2	CASSFGAGGPNEQFF	TGTGCCAGCAGTTTTGGAGCGGGAGGGCCAAATGAGCAGTTCTTC
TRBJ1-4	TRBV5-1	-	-	CASSPTSGTANEKLFF	TGCGCCAGCAGCCCCACCTCGGGAACCGCTAATGAAAAACTGTTTTTT
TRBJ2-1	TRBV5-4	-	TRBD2	CASSLAPLSGSSYNEQFF	TGTGCCAGCAGCTTGGCCCCACTTAGCGGGAGCTCCTACAATGAGCAGTTCTTC
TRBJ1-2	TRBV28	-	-	CASSTGGPYGYTF	TGTGCCAGCAGCACCGGGGGACCCTATGGCTACACCTTC
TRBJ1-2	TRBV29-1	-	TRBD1	CSVDAGTGLGYTF	TGCAGCGTCGATGCCGGGACAGGGCTCGGCTACACCTTC
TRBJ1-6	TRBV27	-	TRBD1	CASSLSLQGSEALHF	TGTGCCAGCAGTTTATCGTTACAGGGGAGTGAGGCCCTCCACTTT
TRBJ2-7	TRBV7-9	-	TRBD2	CASSLAIWAGELYEQYF	TGTGCCAGCAGCTTAGCGATTTGGGCGGGAGAGCTCTACGAGCAGTACTTC
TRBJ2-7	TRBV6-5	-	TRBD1	CASSYAIQGIPYEQYF	TGTGCCAGCAGTTACGCTATACAGGGGATCCCATACGAGCAGTACTTC
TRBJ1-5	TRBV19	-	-	CASAPTLGQPQHF	TGTGCCAGTGCACCCACCCTAGGCCAGCCCCAGCATTTT
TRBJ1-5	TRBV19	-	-	CASSIGETGQPQHF	TGTGCCAGTAGTATTGGGGAGACGGGTCAGCCCCAGCATTTT
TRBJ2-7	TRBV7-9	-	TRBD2	CASSLSVRGSYEQYF	TGTGCCAGCAGCTTAAGTGTGCGCGGGAGCTACGAGCAGTACTTC
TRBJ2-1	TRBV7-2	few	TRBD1	CASSTGLAGGFF	TGTGCCAGCAGCACTGGTCTAGCAGGGGGGTTCTTC
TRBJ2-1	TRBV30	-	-	CAWNGRIAYNEQFF	TGTGCCTGGAACGGGAGAATAGCCTACAATGAGCAGTTCTTC
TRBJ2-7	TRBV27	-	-	CASSFLTVRSYEQYF	TGTGCCAGCAGTTTCCTCACCGTCCGGTCCTACGAGCAGTACTTC
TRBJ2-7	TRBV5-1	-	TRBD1	CASSLGAGQALFFPYEQYF	TGCGCCAGCAGCTTGGGCGCGGGACAGGCTCTTTTCTTTCCTTACGAGCAGTACTTC
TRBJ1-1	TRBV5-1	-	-	CASNQNSNTEAFF	TGCGCCAGCAACCAAAACAGCAACACTGAAGCTTTCTTT
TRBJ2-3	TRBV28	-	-	CASSPRPQRVGTDTQYF	TGTGCCAGCAGTCCTCGACCTCAGCGGGTTGGCACAGATACGCAGTATTTT
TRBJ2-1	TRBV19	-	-	CASSRVSNEQFF	TGTGCCAGCAGCAGGGTTTCGAATGAGCAGTTCTTC
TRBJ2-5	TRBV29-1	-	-	CSVPGLEETQYF	TGCAGCGTGCCGGGACTCGAAGAGACCCAGTACTTC
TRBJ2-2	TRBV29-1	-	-	CSVDRGHTGELFF	TGCAGCGTTGACAGGGGCCACACCGGGGAGCTGTTTTTT
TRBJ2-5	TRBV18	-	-	CASSPLLADLQETQYF	TGTGCCAGCTCACCACTGTTAGCGGATCTCCAAGAGACCCAGTACTTC